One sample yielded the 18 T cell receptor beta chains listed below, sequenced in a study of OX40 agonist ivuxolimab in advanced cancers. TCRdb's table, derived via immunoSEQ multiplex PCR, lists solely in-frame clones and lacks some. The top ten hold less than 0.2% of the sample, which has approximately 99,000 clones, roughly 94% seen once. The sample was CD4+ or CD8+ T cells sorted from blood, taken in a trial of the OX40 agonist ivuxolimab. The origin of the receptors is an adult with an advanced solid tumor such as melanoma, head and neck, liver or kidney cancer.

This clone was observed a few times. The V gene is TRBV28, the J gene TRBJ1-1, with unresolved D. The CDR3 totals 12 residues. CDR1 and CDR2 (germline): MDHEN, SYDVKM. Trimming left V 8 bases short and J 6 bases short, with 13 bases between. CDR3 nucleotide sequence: TGTGCCAGCCTCCCTAAGTCGTCTGAAGCTTTCTTT. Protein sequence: CASLPKSSEAFF. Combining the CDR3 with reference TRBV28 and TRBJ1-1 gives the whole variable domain DVKVTQSSRYLVKRTGEKVFLECVQDMDHENMFWYRQDPGLGLRLIYFSYDVKMKEKGDIPEGYSVSREKKERFSLILESASTNQTSMYLCASLPKSSEAFFGQGTRLTVV.

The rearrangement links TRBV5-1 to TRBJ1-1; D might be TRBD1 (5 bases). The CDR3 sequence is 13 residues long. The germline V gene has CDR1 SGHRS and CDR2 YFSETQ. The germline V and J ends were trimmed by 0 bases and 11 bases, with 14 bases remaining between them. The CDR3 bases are TGCGCCAGCAGCTTGGGGGGCTTCATTGAGGCTTTCTTT. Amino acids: CASSLGGFIEAFF.

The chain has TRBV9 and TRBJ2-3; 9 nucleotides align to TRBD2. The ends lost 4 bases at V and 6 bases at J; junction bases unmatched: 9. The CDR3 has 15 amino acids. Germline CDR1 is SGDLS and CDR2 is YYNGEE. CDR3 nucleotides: TGTGCCAGCAGCCCCTCTAGCGGGAACCGCGATACGCAGTATTTT. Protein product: CASSPSSGNRDTQYF.

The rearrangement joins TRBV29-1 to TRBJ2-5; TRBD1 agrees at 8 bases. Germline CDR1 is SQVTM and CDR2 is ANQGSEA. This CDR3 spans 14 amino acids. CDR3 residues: CSSAQGARQETQYF. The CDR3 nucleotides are TGCAGTTCCGCTCAGGGGGCGAGGCAAGAGACCCAGTACTTC.

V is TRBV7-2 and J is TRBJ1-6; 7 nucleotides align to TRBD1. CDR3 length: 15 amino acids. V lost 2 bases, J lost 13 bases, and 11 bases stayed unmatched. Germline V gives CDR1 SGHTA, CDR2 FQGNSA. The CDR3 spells CASSLRSGDRMPLHF. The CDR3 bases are TGTGCCAGCAGCTTAAGGTCGGGGGACAGAATGCCCCTCCACTTT. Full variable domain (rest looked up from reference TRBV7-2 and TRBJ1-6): GAGVSQSPSNKVTEKGKDVELRCDPISGHTALYWYRQSLGQGLEFLIYFQGNSAPDKSGLPSDRFSAERTGGSVSTLTIQRTQQEDSAVYLCASSLRSGDRMPLHFGNGTRLTVT.

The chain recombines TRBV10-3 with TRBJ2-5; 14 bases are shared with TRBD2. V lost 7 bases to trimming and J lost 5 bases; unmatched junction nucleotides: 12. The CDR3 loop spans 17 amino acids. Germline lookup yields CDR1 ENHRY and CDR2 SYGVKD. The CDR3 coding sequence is TGTGCCATCACCAACGGACTAGCGGGGGGACCCGGGGAGACCCAGTACTTC. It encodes CAITNGLAGGPGETQYF.

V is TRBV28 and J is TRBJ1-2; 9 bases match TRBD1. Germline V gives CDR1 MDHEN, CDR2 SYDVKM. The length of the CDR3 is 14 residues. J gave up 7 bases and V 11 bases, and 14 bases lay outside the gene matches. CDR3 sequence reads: CASRWDRAGAGYTF. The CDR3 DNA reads TGTGCCTCCCGGTGGGACAGGGCGGGTGCTGGCTACACCTTC.

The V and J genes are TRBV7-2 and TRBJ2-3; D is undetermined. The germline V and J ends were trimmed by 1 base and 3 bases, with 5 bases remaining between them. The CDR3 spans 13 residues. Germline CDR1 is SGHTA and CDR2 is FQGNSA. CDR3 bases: TGTGCCAGCAGCTTAGGATGGACAGATACGCAGTATTTT. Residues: CASSLGWTDTQYF. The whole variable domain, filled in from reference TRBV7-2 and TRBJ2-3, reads GAGVSQSPSNKVTEKGKDVELRCDPISGHTALYWYRQSLGQGLEFLIYFQGNSAPDKSGLPSDRFSAERTGGSVSTLTIQRTQQEDSAVYLCASSLGWTDTQYFGPGTRLTVL.

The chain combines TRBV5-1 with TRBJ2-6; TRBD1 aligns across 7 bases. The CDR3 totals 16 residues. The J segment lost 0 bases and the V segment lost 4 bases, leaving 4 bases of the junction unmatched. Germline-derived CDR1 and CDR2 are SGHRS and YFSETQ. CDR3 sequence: CASSSDRDSGANVLTF. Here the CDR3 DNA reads TGCGCCAGCAGCAGCGACAGGGACTCTGGGGCCAACGTCCTGACTTTC.

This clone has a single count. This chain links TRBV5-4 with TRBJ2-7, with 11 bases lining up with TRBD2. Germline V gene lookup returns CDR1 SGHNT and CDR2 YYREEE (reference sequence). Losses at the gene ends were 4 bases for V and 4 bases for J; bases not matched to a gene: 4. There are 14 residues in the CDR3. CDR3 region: CASSTASGRYEQYF. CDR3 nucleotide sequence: TGTGCCAGCAGCACTGCTAGCGGGAGGTACGAGCAGTACTTC.

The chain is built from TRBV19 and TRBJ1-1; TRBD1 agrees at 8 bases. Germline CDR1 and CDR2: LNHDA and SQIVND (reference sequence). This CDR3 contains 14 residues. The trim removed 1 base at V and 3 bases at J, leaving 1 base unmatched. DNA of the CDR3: TGTGCCAGTAGTATAGGGACAGGGCACACTGAAGCTTTCTTT. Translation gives CASSIGTGHTEAFF.

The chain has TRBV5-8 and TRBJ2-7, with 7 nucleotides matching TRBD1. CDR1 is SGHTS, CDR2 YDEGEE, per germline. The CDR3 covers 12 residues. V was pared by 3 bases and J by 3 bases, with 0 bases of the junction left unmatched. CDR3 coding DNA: TGTGCCAGCAGCTGGACAGGCTACGAGCAGTACTTC. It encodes CASSWTGYEQYF.

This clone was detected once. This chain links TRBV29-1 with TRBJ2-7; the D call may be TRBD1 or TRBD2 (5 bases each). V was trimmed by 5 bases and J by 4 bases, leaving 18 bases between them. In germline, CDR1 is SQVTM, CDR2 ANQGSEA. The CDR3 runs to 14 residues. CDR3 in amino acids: CSVQYRDPRYEQYF. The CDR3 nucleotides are TGCAGCGTTCAGTACCGGGACCCCCGGTACGAGCAGTACTTC.

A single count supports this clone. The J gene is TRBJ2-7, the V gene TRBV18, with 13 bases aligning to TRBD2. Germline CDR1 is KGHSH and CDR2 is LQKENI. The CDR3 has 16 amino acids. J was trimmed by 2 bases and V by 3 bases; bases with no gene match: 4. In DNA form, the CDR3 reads TGTGCCAGCTCACCTCGAACTAGCGGGGGGGCCTACGAGCAGTACTTC. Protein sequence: CASSPRTSGGAYEQYF.

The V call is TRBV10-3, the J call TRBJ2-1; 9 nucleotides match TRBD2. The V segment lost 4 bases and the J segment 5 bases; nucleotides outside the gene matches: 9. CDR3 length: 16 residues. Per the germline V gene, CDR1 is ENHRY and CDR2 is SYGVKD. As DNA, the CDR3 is TGTGCCATCAGTGGGGCTTTGAGCGGGAGGAACAATGAGCAGTTCTTC. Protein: CAISGALSGRNNEQFF.

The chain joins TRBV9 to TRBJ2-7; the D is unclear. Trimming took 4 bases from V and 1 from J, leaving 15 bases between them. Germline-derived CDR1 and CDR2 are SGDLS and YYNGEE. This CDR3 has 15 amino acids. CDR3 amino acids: CASSPPSSNSYEQYF. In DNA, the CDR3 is TGTGCCAGCAGCCCACCATCAAGTAATTCCTACGAGCAGTACTTC.

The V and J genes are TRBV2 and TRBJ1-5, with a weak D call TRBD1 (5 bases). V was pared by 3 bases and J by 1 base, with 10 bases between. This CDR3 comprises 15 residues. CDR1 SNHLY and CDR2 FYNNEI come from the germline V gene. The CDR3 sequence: CASSDGGVSNQPQHF. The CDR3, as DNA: TGTGCCAGCAGTGATGGGGGGGTCAGCAATCAGCCCCAGCATTTT.

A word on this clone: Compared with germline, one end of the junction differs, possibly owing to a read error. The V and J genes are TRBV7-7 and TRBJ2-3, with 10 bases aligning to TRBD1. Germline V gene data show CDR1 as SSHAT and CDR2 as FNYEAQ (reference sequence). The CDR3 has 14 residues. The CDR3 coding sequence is TGTGCTAGCAGCTTAGGGACAGGGGCAGATACGCAGTATTTT. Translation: CASSLGTGADTQYF.